This paragraph reports one T cell receptor beta chain. Its antigen is unidentified. The data were obtained in a study of monozygotic twins with inflammatory bowel disease. Points from the study as a whole: IBD patients displayed reduced TCRbeta diversity (inverse Simpson) when set against healthy co-twins. IBD patients shared fewer clonotypes with other individuals than healthy twins, especially patients with disease activity signs.

Germline CDR1 reads LNHDA; CDR2 reads SQIVND (reference sequence). CDR3 length: 15 residues. With the 5' RACE reads reprocessed, TCRdb shows one record per CDR3 protein and no DNA. Seen in this sample are 150,000 to 200,000 distinct CDR3 sequences; the ten most common clones hold around 7%. This receptor was obtained from a human donor with ulcerative colitis or Crohn's disease, or a healthy co-twin of an affected twin (not recorded which). Sequencing used blood. The chain carries TRBV19 and TRBJ1-5; TCRdb proposes TRBD1, but this gene call is untestable without DNA. The CDR3 reads CASTQTGAQSQPQHF.